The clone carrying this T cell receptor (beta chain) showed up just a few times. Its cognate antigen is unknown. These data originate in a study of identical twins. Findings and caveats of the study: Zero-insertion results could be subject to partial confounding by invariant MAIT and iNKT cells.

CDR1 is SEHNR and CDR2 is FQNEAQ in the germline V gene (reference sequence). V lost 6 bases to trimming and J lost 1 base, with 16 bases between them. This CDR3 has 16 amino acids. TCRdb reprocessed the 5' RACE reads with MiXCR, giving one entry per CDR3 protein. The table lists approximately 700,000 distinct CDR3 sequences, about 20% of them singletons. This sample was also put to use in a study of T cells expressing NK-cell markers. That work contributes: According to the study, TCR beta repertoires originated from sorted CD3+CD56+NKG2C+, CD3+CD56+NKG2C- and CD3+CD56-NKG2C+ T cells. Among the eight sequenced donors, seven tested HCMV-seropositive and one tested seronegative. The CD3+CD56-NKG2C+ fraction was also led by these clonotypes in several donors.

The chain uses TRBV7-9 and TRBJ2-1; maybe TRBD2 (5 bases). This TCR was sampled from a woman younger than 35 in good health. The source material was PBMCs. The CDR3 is CASRPTGMGSYNEQFF. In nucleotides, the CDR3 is TGTGCCAGCAGACCAACCGGGATGGGGTCCTACAATGAGCAGTTCTTC.